This T cell receptor (beta chain) derives from a study of T cell repertoires in cytomegalovirus infection. At the level of the study: Public TCR beta signatures were indicative of both CMV infection and a matching HLA type.

This CDR3 is built from 14 residues. The V gene's germline CDR1 is MNHEY and CDR2 SVGAGI. The V and J ends lost 2 bases and 6 bases respectively, with 10 bases between them. Worth noting for this clonotype: The target antigen is unknown.

TCRdb independently ran MiXCR on the reads; one entry per CDR3 protein. Among about 47,000 distinct CDR3 sequences listed, 15% to 20% were seen once. Study-wide results and caveats: HLA-C-restricted CMV clonotypes gave the most frequent clonotype in two of eight donors.

This TCR was recovered from a human donor in good health (CMV status not recorded). Some clones in this sample may be carry-over from other donors' samples. This chain links TRBV6-5 with TRBJ2-2; D remains ambiguous. The source material was CD8+ T cells from cultured PBMCs, sampled from culture after CMV antigen stimulation. The CDR3 coding sequence is TGTGCCAGCAGTTACCGCAAAAGGCCCGGGGAGCTGTTTTTT. Protein: CASSYRKRPGELFF.